A single TCR beta chain is shown here with its context. Its antigen is still unknown. The length of the CDR3 is 12 residues. V shed 3 bases and J shed 6 bases, with 9 bases lying between them. The germline V gene encodes CDR1 LNHDA and CDR2 SQIVND (reference sequence). PCR amplification relied on 60 Vbeta primers (plus 13 Jbeta primers). Assay: immunoSEQ multiplex PCR; the TCRdb copy retains only in-frame clones and omits some. This sample has 90,000 to 120,000 clones; 75% to 85% occur once, and the top ten carry around 4%. The data were obtained in a study of cytomegalovirus exposure and HLA in healthy donors. General study results and limits: Most subjects' HLA-A and HLA-B alleles were reportedly predicted from TCR beta sequences. Association of a missense DCLRE1C variant with TCR beta V- and J-gene trimming was reported in a later analysis.

The sample was PBMCs. The receptor was derived from a female donor in good health and CMV-seropositive. The chain couples TRBV19 to TRBJ2-7; unclear D gene. CDR3 nucleotides: TGTGCCAGTAGTATCAACTGGAGCGAGCAGTACTTC. Its protein is CASSINWSEQYF.